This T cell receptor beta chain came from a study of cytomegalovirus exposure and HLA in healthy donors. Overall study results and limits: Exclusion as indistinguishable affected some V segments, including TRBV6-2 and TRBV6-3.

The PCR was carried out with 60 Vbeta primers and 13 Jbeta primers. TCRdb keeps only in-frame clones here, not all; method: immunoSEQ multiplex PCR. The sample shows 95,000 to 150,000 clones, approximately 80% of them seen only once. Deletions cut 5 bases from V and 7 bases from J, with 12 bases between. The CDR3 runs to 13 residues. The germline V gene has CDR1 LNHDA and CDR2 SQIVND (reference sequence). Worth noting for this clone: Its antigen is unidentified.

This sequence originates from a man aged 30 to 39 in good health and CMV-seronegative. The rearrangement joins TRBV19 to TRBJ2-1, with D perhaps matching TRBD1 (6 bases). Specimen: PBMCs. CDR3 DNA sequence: TGTGCCAGTAGTGTAAGGGGGTATAATGAGCAGTTCTTC. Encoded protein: CASSVRGYNEQFF.